This TCR beta chain was sequenced for a study of radiotherapy plus CTLA-4 blockade in lung cancer (dated by TCRdb to between 2017 and 2018). With respect to the entire study: Among enrolled patients, around 20% had an objective response and 31% reached disease control. Beyond this particular receptor, the publication reports: TCR clones derived from tumors expanded in peripheral blood after treatment with radiotherapy and ipilimumab. Increased serum interferon-beta after radiation, together with early dynamic changes in blood T cell clones, were reported to be the strongest predictors of response.

A note on this clone: Its recognized antigen is unknown. No base quality information exists; no much larger clone differs at one position.

Library construction relied on the immunoSEQ multiplex PCR assay. Not all clones reach the TCRdb copy of this immuneACCESS table, which keeps in-frame sequences only. Checked studies attribute under half of the gap to unresolved V genes and leave the rest unexplained. This sample holds under 90,000 clones; 60% to 80% were observed only once. The biggest ten clones account for 11% to 15% of the sample. Focal radiation therapy combined with CTLA-4 blockade (ipilimumab) was tested in patients with chemo-refractory metastatic non-small-cell lung cancer. This clonotype originated in a human donor with non-small cell lung cancer that progressed on radiotherapy plus ipilimumab. The source material was peripheral blood, sampled from a patient treated with radiotherapy plus ipilimumab.

DNA sequence: TGCAGCGTTCTCATATGGGGTGAGGGCGGGGAGCTGTTTTTT. This codes for CSVLIWGEGGELFF. Recombination joined TRBV29-1 with TRBJ2-2, and perhaps TRBD2 as D gene, on 5 matching bases. The V end loses 5 bases and the J end loses 7 bases, and a stretch of 17 bases separates them. From cysteine to phenylalanine, the CDR3 is 14 amino acids long. Only CDR3 DNA is held: 42 bases, read in frame from base 1. The germline V gene supplies CDR1 SQVTM and CDR2 ANQGSEA.